Below are 32 T cell receptor beta chains sequenced from a single sample in a study of regulatory T cells in long-lasting Graves disease. Building the TCR beta libraries relied on iRepertoire HTBI primers, and CDR3 regions underwent Arm-PCR. TCRdb processed the multiplex PCR reads anew with MiXCR; each CDR3 protein has one entry. The repertoire includes around 400,000 distinct CDR3 sequences, approximately 15% of them detected once, and over 7.5% sits in the top ten. Time point reported: newly diagnosed GD, antithyroid drugs for less than 3 months. Isolated PBMC RNA provided the starting material for the TCR library. These sequences were also reported in another study, on T cells in Graves' hyperthyroidism and ophthalmopathy.

This specimen was peripheral blood mononuclear cells (PBMCs), taken at new diagnosis, from a patient treated with antithyroid drugs. These receptor sequences come from a woman aged 40-49 years with Graves disease.

In this sample, this clonotype turned up many times. V and J are TRBV28 and TRBJ1-1, with unresolved D. Per germline, CDR1 MDHEN and CDR2 SYDVKM. There are 13 residues in the CDR3. V lost 7 bases, J lost 1 base, and 10 bases lay in between. The CDR3 DNA follows: TGTGCCAGCACCTCGGCCTCGAACACTGAAGCTTTCTTT. It translates to CASTSASNTEAFF.

As to this clonotype: A much larger clone is a single base away; this may be a read error. The chain links TRBV11-2 to TRBJ2-7; D gene ambiguous. Per the germline V gene, CDR1 is SGHAT and CDR2 is FQNNGV. With 5 bases removed from V and 7 bases from J, the gap between germline ends came to 12 bases. The CDR3 loop spans 12 amino acids. DNA of the CDR3: TGTGCCAGCAGCCTCCGGGCGTGGGAGCAGTACTTC. Amino acids: CASSLRAWEQYF. The full variable domain, rest sourced from reference TRBV11-2 and TRBJ2-7, is EAGVAQSPRYKIIEKRQSVAFWCNPISGHATLYWYQQILGQGPKLLIQFQNNGVVDDSQLPKDRFSAERLKGVDSTLKIQPAKLEDSAVYLCASSLRAWEQYFGPGTRLTVT.

The genes are TRBV6-2 or TRBV6-3 and TRBJ2-2; D might be TRBD2 (6 bases). The CDR3 is 13 residues long. The germline V gene has CDR1 MNHEY and CDR2 SVGEGT. Trimming removed 6 bases from V and 6 bases from J, with 11 bases in between. The CDR3: CASRPGAPGELFF. The CDR3 DNA reads as TGTGCCAGCAGACCGGGAGCCCCCGGGGAGCTGTTTTTT.

This clonotype was counted many times. J is TRBJ2-1 and V is TRBV12-3 or TRBV12-4; 8 bases fit TRBD2. J was trimmed by 4 bases and V by 5 bases; bases with no gene match: 7. The CDR3 totals 15 residues. The CDR3 region is CASSISSGDYNEQFF. The CDR3 bases are TGTGCCAGCAGTATAAGTAGCGGGGATTACAATGAGCAGTTCTTC.

On this clonotype: A much larger clonotype is one base distant, so this may be a read error. This chain links TRBV6-2 or TRBV6-3 with TRBJ2-2, with TRBD1 identical over 7 bases. The CDR3 length is 15 residues. CDR1 is MNHEY and CDR2 is SVGEGT in the germline V gene. CDR3 region: CANSAQRQGSGELFF. The CDR3 nucleotides are TGTGCCAACAGTGCCCAAAGACAGGGCTCCGGGGAGCTGTTTTTT.

Ten or more counts support this clonotype. The genes are TRBV2 and TRBJ1-5; no clear D. Trimming left V 2 bases short and J 8 bases short, with 7 bases between. Germline V lookup: CDR1 SNHLY, CDR2 FYNNEI. This CDR3 has 12 residues. The CDR3: CASSESTEPQHF. The CDR3 DNA reads TGTGCCAGCAGTGAATCTACGGAGCCCCAGCATTTT.

This clonotype came up many times. The rearrangement joins TRBV11-2 to TRBJ2-1, with D hard to call. Germline V CDR1 and CDR2: SGHAT, FQNNGV. This CDR3 contains 19 residues. V was trimmed by 0 bases and J by 0 bases, leaving 18 bases between them. Here the CDR3 DNA reads TGTGCCAGCAGCTTAGATCAGTTTAGCTTATCGAGCTCCTACAATGAGCAGTTCTTC. This codes for CASSLDQFSLSSSYNEQFF.

Ten or more counts support this clonotype. The rearrangement uses TRBV27 and TRBJ1-1; 10 nucleotides agree with TRBD1. Germline CDR1 reads MNHEY; CDR2 reads SMNVEV (reference sequence). The CDR3 consists of 14 residues. J lost 4 bases, V lost 6 bases, and 5 bases had no gene match. The CDR3 DNA follows: TGTGCCAGCAGAAAGACAGGGGGCGGCACTGAAGCTTTCTTT. Translating it yields CASRKTGGGTEAFF.

The chain employs TRBV10-3 and TRBJ2-1, with 16 bases fitting TRBD2. With 0 bases clipped from V and 4 bases from J, the junction kept 15 bases outside the gene matches. Germline V gives CDR1 ENHRY, CDR2 SYGVKD. The CDR3 contains 22 residues. In DNA form, the CDR3 reads TGTGCCATCAGTGAGTCAGCCGCCGGGACTAGCGGGAGGGCCCTTGGTTACAATGAGCAGTTCTTC. This codes for CAISESAAGTSGRALGYNEQFF.

The sample holds many counts of this clonotype. The CDR3 loop is CASSLRLAGVGYNEQFF. DNA of the CDR3: TGCGCCAGCAGCTTAAGACTAGCGGGAGTCGGATACAATGAGCAGTTCTTC. The chain couples TRBV5-1 to TRBJ2-1, with 12 positions matching TRBD2. This CDR3 region has 17 residues. Germline V gene sequence: CDR1 SGHRS, CDR2 YFSETQ. Losses at the gene ends were 2 bases for V and 4 bases for J; bases not matched to a gene: 7.

This clonotype has at least ten counts. The rearrangement links TRBV20-1 to TRBJ2-7, with 8 bases that match TRBD2. The CDR3 is made up of 16 amino acids. Trimming cost V 0 bases and J 2 bases; bases outside gene matches: 9. Germline lookup yields CDR1 DFQATT and CDR2 SNEGSKA (reference sequence). This chain's CDR3 is CSARDRDTGLAYEQYF. Here the CDR3 DNA reads TGCAGTGCTAGAGATAGGGATACGGGACTAGCCTACGAGCAGTACTTC.

The CDR3 sequence: CASSPVRGNNEQFF. Here the CDR3 DNA reads TGTGCCAGTAGTCCCGTCCGGGGGAACAATGAGCAGTTCTTC. The rearrangement uses TRBV19 and TRBJ2-1; D possibly corresponds to TRBD2 (6 bases). The V end was cut by 5 bases, the J end by 5 bases, with 13 bases between. Germline assignment: CDR1 LNHDA and CDR2 SQIVND (reference sequence). The CDR3 is 14 amino acids.

This clonotype was found many times. V gene TRBV7-2 combines with J gene TRBJ1-2; D ambiguous. Trimming cost V 7 bases and J 0 bases, with 15 bases left between them. Germline V gene lookup returns CDR1 SGHTA and CDR2 FQGNSA. This CDR3 has 15 amino acids. CDR3: CASTPRAGANYGYTF. The CDR3 nucleotides read TGTGCCAGCACCCCTAGGGCAGGAGCTAACTATGGCTACACCTTC.

This clonotype was seen ten or more times. V usage is TRBV11-2 and J usage is TRBJ2-5; maybe TRBD2 (5 bases). V gave up 3 bases and J gave up 3 bases, with 11 bases separating them. The CDR3 sequence is 14 residues long. Per the germline V gene, CDR1 is SGHAT and CDR2 is FQNNGV. CDR3 residues: CASSLSSSKETQYF. For the CDR3, the DNA is TGTGCCAGCAGCTTGTCGTCTAGCAAAGAGACCCAGTACTTC.

This clonotype was detected only a few times. This chain uses TRBV4-1 with TRBJ2-7; TRBD1 matches 9 bases. V was pared by 1 base and J by 3 bases, with 4 bases of the junction left unmatched. CDR1 MGHRA and CDR2 YSYEKL come from the germline V gene. There are 15 residues in the CDR3. Here the CDR3 DNA reads TGCGCCAGCAGCCAAGTGGGACAGGGAGACTACGAGCAGTACTTC. This codes for CASSQVGQGDYEQYF.

The sample holds a few counts of this clonotype. The rearrangement joins TRBV4-1 to TRBJ1-4, with unresolved D. CDR3 length: 14 residues. Germline V lookup: CDR1 MGHRA, CDR2 YSYEKL. V was clipped by 3 bases and J by 8 bases, with 13 bases between them. The CDR3 DNA is TGCGCCAGCAGCCAGGTACAGCGGGAGGAAAAACTGTTTTTT. Encoded protein: CASSQVQREEKLFF.

This clonotype was seen at least ten times. V gene TRBV2 combines with J gene TRBJ1-5; weak D call: TRBD1 (5 bases). The CDR3 has 13 residues. Germline assignment: CDR1 SNHLY and CDR2 FYNNEI. Trimming took off 7 bases at V and 3 bases at J, with 10 bases between the two ends. The CDR3 protein is CASTETVNQPQHF. The CDR3 DNA sequence: TGTGCCAGCACCGAGACAGTCAATCAGCCCCAGCATTTT.

The rearrangement joins TRBV5-4 to TRBJ2-7; possible D gene TRBD2, 5 bases. V lost 0 bases and J 10 bases, leaving 14 bases between the germline ends. There are 13 residues in the CDR3. Germline assignment: CDR1 SGHNT and CDR2 YYREEE (reference sequence). Written as DNA, the CDR3 is TGTGCCAGCAGCTTGGGCGAGGGCAAGGCCCAGTACTTC. Protein sequence: CASSLGEGKAQYF.

For this clonotype: Being one base from a much bigger clone, this may be a read error. V and J are TRBV11-3 and TRBJ2-7; D gene unclear. Germline CDR1 and CDR2: SGHNT and YENEEA. V dropped 9 bases and J dropped 6 bases, with 15 bases sitting between them. There are 12 residues in the CDR3. The CDR3 DNA reads TGTGCCAGAAGCCTAAGAGACCCCGAGCAGTACTTC. This translates into CARSLRDPEQYF.

The chain combines TRBV5-5 with TRBJ1-1; no reliable D call. The V gene's germline CDR1 is SGHKS and CDR2 YYEKEE (reference sequence). V was clipped by 4 bases and J by 7 bases, with 14 bases between them. The CDR3 extends over 13 amino acids. In nucleotides, the CDR3 is TGTGCCAGCAGCCGACCACCAGAAGTTGAAGCTTTCTTT. Translated, it gives CASSRPPEVEAFF.

This clonotype has just a few counts. The chain couples TRBV20-1 to TRBJ2-3; 14 bases are a match to TRBD2. The germline V gene has CDR1 DFQATT and CDR2 SNEGSKA (reference sequence). This CDR3 has 16 amino acids. The V and J ends lost 3 bases and 4 bases, in that order; junction bases with no gene match: 6. The CDR3 nucleotides are TGCAGTGCTAGGCTCGGGACTAGCGGGAGTCCAGATACGCAGTATTTT. It yields the protein CSARLGTSGSPDTQYF.

On this clonotype itself: This may come from a read error, since a much larger clone is one base off. The chain links TRBV27 to TRBJ2-7; tentatively, D is TRBD1 or TRBD2 (5 bases each). This CDR3 is 17 amino acids long. Germline V gives CDR1 MNHEY, CDR2 SMNVEV (reference sequence). DNA of the CDR3: TGTGCCAGCAGTCCGTTTTCAGGGCTAGCTCAACCTTACGAGCAGCACTTC. Its protein product is CASSPFSGLAQPYEQHF.

This clonotype showed up many times. The V call is TRBV6-2 or TRBV6-3, the J call TRBJ2-7; TRBD1 aligns across 7 bases. J gave up 4 bases and V 4 bases, and 10 bases lay outside the gene matches. Germline CDR1 MNHEY, CDR2 SVGEGT. The CDR3 sequence is 15 residues long. CDR3 coding DNA: TGTGCCAGCAGTTCCTCTCACAGGGGCCAATACGAGCAGTACTTC. Encoded protein: CASSSSHRGQYEQYF.

V usage is TRBV28 and J usage is TRBJ2-5; no reliable D call. Germline assignment: CDR1 MDHEN and CDR2 SYDVKM. Trimming stripped 3 bases from V and 7 bases from J, with 9 bases between. This CDR3 comprises 12 residues. CDR3 DNA: TGTGCCAGCAGTTTTGCGGTGGGGACCCAGTACTTC. This gives the protein CASSFAVGTQYF. Looking up the rest from reference TRBV28 and TRBJ2-5 gives the full variable domain: DVKVTQSSRYLVKRTGEKVFLECVQDMDHENMFWYRQDPGLGLRLIYFSYDVKMKEKGDIPEGYSVSREKKERFSLILESASTNQTSMYLCASSFAVGTQYFGPGTRLLVL.

A few counts support this clonotype. V and J are TRBV6-1 and TRBJ2-5; D assignment may be TRBD1 or TRBD2 (5 bases each). Trimming took 5 bases from V and 7 from J, leaving 23 bases between them. Germline lookup yields CDR1 MNHNS and CDR2 SASEGT. The CDR3 has 16 residues. CDR3 bases: TGTGCCAGCAGTCAACTCGGGGCGGATCCGAGGCGGACCCAGTACTTC. It codes for CASSQLGADPRRTQYF.

This clonotype was seen many times. This sequence joins TRBV28 and TRBJ2-1; TRBD2 matches at 13 bases. The germline V gene encodes CDR1 MDHEN and CDR2 SYDVKM. After removal of 6 bases from V and 9 bases from J, the junction contained 5 bases not matched to a gene. The CDR3 spans 14 residues. Here the CDR3 reads CASRRTSGRVEQFF. CDR3 sequence (DNA): TGTGCCAGCAGAAGGACTAGCGGGAGAGTTGAGCAGTTCTTC.

This sequence joins TRBV6-9 and TRBJ2-2; D gene uncertain. This CDR3 spans 17 amino acids. V was clipped by 3 bases and J by 1 base, with 15 bases between them. In germline, CDR1 is MNHGY, CDR2 SVAAGI. This chain's CDR3 is CASSYSTGPGNTGELFF. DNA for the CDR3: TGTGCCAGCAGTTACTCTACCGGACCGGGGAACACCGGGGAGCTGTTTTTT.

The table lists this clonotype with a few counts. V gene TRBV27 combines with J gene TRBJ2-3, with 9 nucleotides matching TRBD2. The trim removed 5 bases at V and 0 bases at J, leaving 3 bases unmatched. Per germline, CDR1 MNHEY and CDR2 SMNVEV (reference sequence). This CDR3 is 15 amino acids long. The chain's CDR3 is CASSTLAGSTDTQYF. The CDR3 DNA reads TGTGCCAGCAGTACTCTAGCGGGAAGCACAGATACGCAGTATTTT.

This clonotype was counted at least ten times. The V call is TRBV19, the J call TRBJ1-1; a weak D match, TRBD1 (5 bases). Germline CDR1 reads LNHDA; CDR2 reads SQIVND (reference sequence). The CDR3 length is 15 residues. The ends were cut back, 1 base at V and 5 bases at J, with 14 bases in the middle. The CDR3: CASSIGPGHRTEAFF. CDR3 DNA sequence: TGTGCCAGTAGTATAGGTCCAGGGCATCGTACTGAAGCTTTCTTT.

This clonotype was seen repeatedly, ten times or more. The rearrangement links TRBV27 to TRBJ2-7, with TRBD1 identical over 9 bases. There are 12 residues in the CDR3. V was clipped by 6 bases and J by 9 bases; unmatched bases: 6. Looked up from germline, CDR1 is MNHEY and CDR2 is SMNVEV (reference sequence). The CDR3 DNA sequence: TGTGCCAGCAGAGGGGACAGGGAGGGGCAGTACTTC. Amino acids: CASRGDREGQYF.

This chain joins TRBV18 and TRBJ2-5, with 7 nucleotides matching TRBD1. The J segment lost 5 bases and the V segment lost 3 bases, leaving 9 bases of the junction unmatched. Germline lookup yields CDR1 KGHSH and CDR2 LQKENI. The CDR3 loop spans 15 amino acids. In nucleotides, the CDR3 is TGTGCCAGCTCACCCACGACAGGGATGGGTGAGACCCAGTACTTC. Translated, it gives CASSPTTGMGETQYF.

There are many counts of this clonotype. Here the CDR3 DNA reads TGTGCCAGCAGTCCCCTAGGACCCGACACCGGGGAGCTGTTTTTT. Its translation is CASSPLGPDTGELFF. The chain combines TRBV12-3 or TRBV12-4 with TRBJ2-2; D unresolved. Trimming removed 5 bases from V and 3 bases from J, with 13 bases in between. CDR3 size: 15 residues.